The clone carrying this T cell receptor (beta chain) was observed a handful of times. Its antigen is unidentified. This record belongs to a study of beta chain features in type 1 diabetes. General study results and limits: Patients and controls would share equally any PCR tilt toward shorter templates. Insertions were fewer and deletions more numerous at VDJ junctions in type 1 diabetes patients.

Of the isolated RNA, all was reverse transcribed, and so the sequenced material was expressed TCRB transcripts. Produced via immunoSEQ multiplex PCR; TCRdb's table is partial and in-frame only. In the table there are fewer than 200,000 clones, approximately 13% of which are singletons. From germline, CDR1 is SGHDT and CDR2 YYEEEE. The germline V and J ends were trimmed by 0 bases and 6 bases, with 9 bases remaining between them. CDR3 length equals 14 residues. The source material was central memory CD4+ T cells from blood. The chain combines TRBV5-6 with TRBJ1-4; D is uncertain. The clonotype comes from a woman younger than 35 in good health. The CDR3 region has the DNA TGTGCCAGCAGCTTGGTCGGTGAAGATGAAAAACTGTTTTTT. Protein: CASSLVGEDEKLFF.